The sequence of this T cell receptor beta chain was determined in a study of T-cell memory formation after mild COVID-19. For the study at large: Clusters were largely donor specific.

5'RACE with constant-segment primers yielded barcoded, UMI-tagged TCR alpha and TCR beta cDNA libraries. TCRdb re-derived calls from the 5' RACE reads in MiXCR, one entry per CDR3 protein. Among about 300,000 distinct CDR3 sequences, 15% to 20% were seen once, and the ten largest hold 21%. Study-wide results and caveats: Clones that got smaller from day 15 to 85 had even CD4/CD8, while clones growing later tipped toward CD4+.

This clonotype was counted ten times or more. What it binds is not known. There are 13 residues in the CDR3. Germline V gene data show CDR1 as KGHSH and CDR2 as LQKENI. The V and J ends lost 4 bases and 5 bases, in that order; junction bases with no gene match: 2. This chain links TRBV18 with TRBJ2-7, with 10 nucleotides matching TRBD1. Sequenced material: PBMCs or a T cell subset sorted from them (not recorded which). The TCR sequence derives from a man younger than 30 who had mild COVID-19 (a few samples of this study predate the infection). Cell type and time point are not known. The CDR3 sequence is CASSLGTGDEQYF. In nucleotides, the CDR3 is TGTGCCAGCTCACTCGGGACAGGGGACGAGCAGTACTTC. Variable domain in full (rest from reference TRBV18 and TRBJ2-7): NAGVMQNPRHLVRRRGQEARLRCSPMKGHSHVYWYRQLPEEGLKFMVYLQKENIIDESGMPKERFSAEFPKEGPSILRIQQVVRGDSAAYFCASSLGTGDEQYFGPGTRLTVT.